One and the same sample provided the 2 T cell receptor beta chains below, sequenced in a study of immune heterogeneity within non-small cell lung tumors. Bulk tumor genomic DNA served as template, at 550 to 700 ng per sample. Surgical sampling yielded several biopsies per primary tumor (spaced far apart). It was patients with untreated, newly diagnosed non-small cell lung cancer who underwent curative surgery. For the TCR beta CDR3, multiplex PCR with 32 V and 13 J primers performed the amplification. In TCRdb, the multiplex PCR reads were re-called with MiXCR into one record per CDR3 protein. This table has 21,000 or so distinct CDR3 sequences, around 30% appearing once. Sequenced sample: lung tumor tissue. These TCRs come from a man between 40 and 49 years old with non-small cell lung cancer.

The chain employs TRBV11-2 and TRBJ1-2; D remains unclear. V shed 5 bases and J shed 0 bases, with 10 bases lying between them. Germline V gives CDR1 SGHAT, CDR2 FQNNGV. This CDR3 region has 14 residues. CDR3 bases: TGTGCCAGCAGCGTATCAGATACTAACTATGGCTACACCTTC. It yields the protein CASSVSDTNYGYTF.

This clonotype was seen only a few times. The chain has TRBV5-1 and TRBJ1-6; D perhaps matches TRBD1 (6 bases). Germline CDR1 reads SGHRS; CDR2 reads YFSETQ. The CDR3 covers 14 residues. V shed 0 bases and J shed 10 bases, with 11 bases lying between them. The CDR3 loop is CASSLEGHQSPLHF. CDR3 DNA: TGCGCCAGCAGCTTGGAGGGACACCAATCACCCCTCCACTTT.